This TCR beta chain was sequenced for a study of CD4+ T cells in melanoma. Study outcomes and limitations: Reportedly, melanoma neoantigen-specific CD4+ T cells showed varied differentiation states. CD8+ T cell, macrophage and B cell function reportedly correlated with neoantigen-specific CD4+ T cells.

In germline, CDR1 is MNHEY, CDR2 SMNVEV (reference sequence). With 8 bases removed from V and 0 bases from J, the gap between germline ends came to 14 bases. The length of the CDR3 is 15 residues. TCRdb's table, derived via immunoSEQ multiplex PCR, lists solely in-frame clones and lacks some. The repertoire holds over 15,000 clones, with around four fifths as singletons. As concerns this clone: Its matching antigen is unknown.

The sequence was obtained from a human donor with melanoma. Material: cells from a culture (not recorded whether cultured in vitro). The gene calls are TRBV27 and TRBJ1-3; D remains unclear. This CDR3 reads CASSQSRGSGNTIYF. The CDR3 coding sequence is TGTGCCAGCTCCCAATCGCGGGGCTCTGGAAACACCATATATTTT.